A selection of T cell receptor beta chains follows, all from one sample in a study of blood T cell repertoires in COVID-19. Sequenced by immunoSEQ multiplex PCR; TCRdb stores in-frame clones only, minus some. Among 130,000 to 150,000 clones listed, more than 80% were seen once. Specimen: peripheral blood. The receptors come from a human donor in a cohort sampled during active COVID-19. CDR3s include the opening cysteine and the closing phenylalanine or tryptophan. D genes are given only for firm matches. Expanded clones get a size class; other rows say once, few or many, or leave the size out.

TRBD1 | TRBJ2-1 | TRBV6-2/TRBV6-3 | - | CASSPSRGQGQFF | TGTGCCAGCAGCCCCTCCCGTGGACAGGGGCAGTTCTTC
TRBD1 | TRBJ2-5 | TRBV29-1 | - | CSAKWTGKETQYF | TGCAGCGCTAAGTGGACAGGGAAAGAGACCCAGTACTTC
- | TRBJ2-5 | TRBV6-5 | - | CASSPGWGGPETQYF | TGTGCCAGCAGTCCCGGGTGGGGGGGGCCAGAGACCCAGTACTTC
- | TRBJ2-7 | TRBV29-1 | - | CSVELRGEQYF | TGCAGCGTTGAACTACGGGGCGAGCAGTACTTC
- | TRBJ1-3 | TRBV7-2 | - | CASSLGRGGRNTIYF | TGTGCCAGCAGCTTAGGCCGCGGAGGGCGAAACACCATATATTTT
- | TRBJ1-1 | TRBV2 | - | CASGLGMNTEAFF | TGTGCCAGCGGGCTCGGGATGAACACTGAAGCTTTCTTT
- | TRBJ1-5 | TRBV30 | - | CAWSVTAGFKPQHF | TGTGCCTGGAGTGTAACAGCGGGGTTTAAGCCCCAGCATTTT
TRBD2 | TRBJ2-5 | TRBV24-1 | - | CATSDTTSGGRQETQYF | TGTGCCACCAGTGACACGACTAGCGGGGGGCGTCAAGAGACCCAGTACTTC
- | TRBJ2-4 | TRBV27 | - | CASSLWSGLGNIQYF | TGTGCCAGCAGTTTGTGGTCAGGGCTTGGAAACATTCAGTACTTC
TRBD1 | TRBJ2-3 | TRBV18 | few | CASSPSGQGRYTDTQYF | TGTGCCAGCTCACCGTCCGGACAGGGGCGATACACAGATACGCAGTATTTT
TRBD1 | TRBJ2-5 | TRBV19 | - | CASSSGQGAGETQYF | TGTGCCAGTAGTTCGGGACAGGGGGCTGGAGAGACCCAGTACTTC
- | TRBJ1-5 | TRBV4-1 | - | CASSQGRGGGNQPQHF | TGCGCCAGCAGCCAAGGTCGAGGGGGTGGGAATCAGCCCCAGCATTTT
TRBD1 | TRBJ1-6 | TRBV16 | - | CASSQWDRINSPLHF | TGTGCCAGCAGCCAATGGGACAGGATTAATTCACCCCTCCACTTT
TRBD2 | TRBJ2-2 | TRBV2 | few | CASSGGLAGPTGELFF | TGTGCCAGCAGTGGAGGCCTAGCGGGACCCACCGGGGAGCTGTTTTTT
- | TRBJ2-1 | TRBV11-2 | - | CASSLVGAGQFF | TGTGCCAGCAGCTTAGTGGGAGCAGGTCAGTTCTTC
TRBD1 | TRBJ1-4 | TRBV30 | - | CAWGQGEKLFF | TGTGCCTGGGGACAGGGGGAAAAACTGTTTTTT
- | TRBJ1-4 | TRBV9 | - | CASSLGTKSEKLFF | TGTGCCAGCAGTCTCGGGACAAAAAGTGAAAAACTGTTTTTT
- | TRBJ1-2 | TRBV9 | - | CASSVGDVYGYTF | TGTGCCAGCAGCGTCGGGGATGTCTATGGCTACACCTTC
- | TRBJ2-5 | TRBV12-3/TRBV12-4 | - | CASRARETQYF | TGTGCCAGCAGGGCCAGAGAGACCCAGTACTTC
TRBD2 | TRBJ2-1 | TRBV15 | - | CATSRETFKTSGDYNEQFF | TGTGCCACCAGCAGAGAAACATTTAAGACTAGCGGGGATTACAATGAGCAGTTCTTC
TRBD2 | TRBJ2-1 | TRBV7-8 | once | CASSPTGTSVNEQFF | TGTGCCAGCAGCCCCACCGGGACTAGCGTCAATGAGCAGTTCTTC
- | TRBJ2-1 | TRBV5-6 | - | CASSLVVSGEQFF | TGTGCCAGCAGCTTGGTCGTATCGGGAGAGCAGTTCTTC
- | TRBJ1-2 | TRBV29-1 | - | CSASGIQGGHGYTF | TGCAGCGCCAGCGGGATACAGGGAGGGCATGGCTACACCTTC
TRBD1 | TRBJ2-3 | TRBV19 | - | CASSPRQGGVGDTQYF | TGTGCCAGTAGTCCTCGACAGGGGGGAGTAGGTGATACGCAGTATTTT
TRBD1 | TRBJ1-1 | TRBV5-1 | - | CASSPGQGMNTEAFF | TGCGCCAGCAGCCCGGGACAGGGAATGAACACTGAAGCTTTCTTT
TRBD1 | TRBJ1-2 | TRBV9 | - | CASSVGQSQEHGYTF | TGTGCCAGCAGCGTGGGACAGTCACAAGAACATGGCTACACCTTC
TRBD1 | TRBJ1-5 | TRBV7-9 | - | CASSPLGTGHQPQHF | TGTGCCAGCAGCCCCCTCGGGACAGGTCATCAGCCCCAGCATTTT
TRBD1 | TRBJ1-2 | TRBV7-2 | - | CASSLALTGVGAGYTF | TGTGCCAGCAGCTTAGCTTTGACAGGGGTCGGGGCTGGCTACACCTTC
- | TRBJ1-2 | TRBV6-1 | few | CASSEFGGVGGYTF | TGTGCCAGCAGTGAATTCGGAGGGGTAGGAGGCTACACCTTC
- | TRBJ1-1 | TRBV5-6 | - | CASSRPGRGNTEAFF | TGTGCCAGCAGCCGACCAGGAAGGGGGAACACTGAAGCTTTCTTT
TRBD1 | TRBJ2-7 | TRBV9 | - | CASSALGQGDHEQYF | TGTGCCAGCAGCGCCCTTGGACAGGGGGACCACGAGCAGTACTTC
TRBD1 | TRBJ2-4 | TRBV5-1 | - | CASSKQGVAKNIQYF | TGCGCCAGCAGCAAACAGGGGGTGGCCAAAAACATTCAGTACTTC
TRBD1 | TRBJ1-6 | TRBV2 | - | CASSERGQGASSPLHF | TGTGCCAGCAGTGAGCGGGGACAGGGGGCAAGTTCACCCCTCCACTTT
- | TRBJ2-3 | TRBV11-2 | - | CASSATTSTDTQYF | TGTGCCAGCAGCGCCACTACTAGCACAGATACGCAGTATTTT
- | TRBJ1-5 | TRBV28 | many | CASRTGYSNQPQHF | TGTGCCAGCAGGACGGGGTATAGCAATCAGCCCCAGCATTTT
TRBD1 | TRBJ2-6 | TRBV18 | - | CASSPMTQGEQVLTF | TGTGCCAGCTCACCTATGACTCAGGGGGAGCAAGTCCTGACTTTC
- | TRBJ2-1 | TRBV18 | - | CASSPPKGSMEYNEQFF | TGTGCCAGCTCACCACCGAAGGGGTCGATGGAATACAATGAGCAGTTCTTC
TRBD1 | TRBJ2-3 | TRBV4-1 | - | CASSQTGTTDTQYF | TGCGCCAGCAGCCAGACAGGGACCACAGATACGCAGTATTTT
- | TRBJ2-7 | TRBV6-5 | - | CASSYQPPRGGEQYF | TGTGCCAGCAGTTACCAACCCCCCCGAGGGGGCGAGCAGTACTTC
- | TRBJ2-1 | TRBV3-1/TRBV3-2 | - | CASSGRGSYNEQFF | TGTGCCAGCAGCGGGCGCGGGTCCTACAATGAGCAGTTCTTC
TRBD2 | TRBJ2-1 | TRBV5-1 | - | CASSPGTSGRAGEQFF | TGCGCCAGCAGCCCTGGGACTAGCGGGAGGGCAGGTGAGCAGTTCTTC
- | TRBJ2-7 | TRBV10-3 | - | CAISEAGGRPRTDEQYF | TGTGCCATCAGTGAAGCGGGTGGGCGACCAAGAACTGACGAGCAGTACTTC
- | TRBJ1-1 | TRBV6-1 | - | CASSELVGAPNTEAFF | TGTGCCAGCAGTGAATTGGTTGGGGCTCCGAACACTGAAGCTTTCTTT
- | TRBJ2-2 | TRBV7-8 | - | CASRAGVTNTGELFF | TGTGCCTCTAGGGCAGGGGTCACAAACACCGGGGAGCTGTTTTTT
TRBD2 | TRBJ2-5 | TRBV2 | once | CASTGTSRQETQYF | TGTGCCAGCACCGGGACTAGTCGCCAAGAGACCCAGTACTTC
- | TRBJ1-5 | TRBV14 | few | CASSQSPYQPQHF | TGTGCCAGCAGCCAATCCCCGTATCAGCCCCAGCATTTT
- | TRBJ2-7 | TRBV5-1 | few | CASSLGTDTYEQYF | TGCGCCAGCAGCTTGGGGACGGACACCTACGAGCAGTACTTC
TRBD1 | TRBJ1-4 | TRBV4-2 | - | CASQDRELEEKLFF | TGTGCCAGCCAGGACAGGGAGTTAGAGGAAAAACTGTTTTTT
TRBD1 | TRBJ2-5 | TRBV5-6 | - | CASSWLQVGQGGTQYF | TGTGCCAGCAGCTGGTTGCAAGTGGGACAGGGAGGGACCCAGTACTTC
TRBD1 | TRBJ1-2 | TRBV9 | - | CASSGQGFVYGYTF | TGTGCCAGCAGTGGACAGGGATTCGTCTATGGCTACACCTTC
TRBD1 | TRBJ2-1 | TRBV29-1 | - | CSASPGTGVVNEQFF | TGCAGCGCCTCCCCCGGGACAGGGGTCGTTAATGAGCAGTTCTTC
- | TRBJ1-2 | TRBV19 | - | CASSAGTDTNYGYTF | TGTGCCAGTAGTGCCGGTACCGATACTAACTATGGCTACACCTTC
TRBD1 | TRBJ2-1 | TRBV6-4 | - | CASSDSGTGVSEQFF | TGTGCCAGCAGTGACTCTGGGACAGGGGTGAGTGAGCAGTTCTTC
- | TRBJ2-7 | TRBV2 | - | CASSKGASEQYF | TGTGCCAGCAGTAAAGGGGCTTCCGAGCAGTACTTC
- | TRBJ2-2 | TRBV9 | - | CASSVDPGVTGELFF | TGTGCCAGCAGCGTAGATCCCGGGGTCACCGGGGAGCTGTTTTTT
- | TRBJ2-5 | TRBV7-7 | - | CASSVQGMGETQYF | TGTGCTAGCAGCGTACAGGGAATGGGTGAGACCCAGTACTTC
TRBD2 | TRBJ2-7 | TRBV2 | - | CASSEARLAGVSYEQYF | TGTGCCAGCAGTGAAGCGCGACTAGCGGGTGTCTCCTACGAGCAGTACTTC
- | TRBJ2-3 | TRBV7-2 | - | CASSLFASGHPDTQYF | TGTGCCAGCAGCCTCTTCGCCAGCGGGCATCCAGATACGCAGTATTTT
TRBD1 | TRBJ1-1 | TRBV6-4 | - | CASSAKPPGQGNTEAFF | TGTGCCAGCAGTGCCAAGCCCCCGGGACAGGGGAACACTGAAGCTTTCTTT